The present T cell receptor (beta chain) was sequenced within a study of shared clonotypes between healthy human individuals. When replicate PCRs were run on unsorted PBMC, they used 250 to 300 ng DNA, tens of thousands of T cell genomes. Ten immunoSEQ deep assay plates were used to sequence the DNA of unsorted PBMCs. Sequencing used immunoSEQ multiplex PCR; TCRdb keeps in-frame clones, though not all of them. The data show hundreds of thousands of clones, with around 77% seen just once and around 13% held by the top ten. Whole-study results and caveats: Few donors limited the genetic and exposure-history diversity represented. Investigators collected only blood, and repertoires in tissues likely differ.

This clone came up a few times. Its antigen is not identified. This CDR3 has 13 amino acids. Germline V gene sequence: CDR1 SGDLS, CDR2 YYNGEE. V shed 7 bases and J shed 4 bases, with 14 bases lying between them. This clonotype originated in a woman aged 40 to 49 in good health. Some clones in this sample may be carry-over from other donors' samples. The gene calls are TRBV9 and TRBJ1-1, with a weak D call TRBD1 (6 bases). Input material: PBMCs. The CDR3: CASSTTGTTEAFF. The CDR3, as DNA: TGTGCCAGCTCGACGACAGGAACCACTGAAGCTTTCTTT.